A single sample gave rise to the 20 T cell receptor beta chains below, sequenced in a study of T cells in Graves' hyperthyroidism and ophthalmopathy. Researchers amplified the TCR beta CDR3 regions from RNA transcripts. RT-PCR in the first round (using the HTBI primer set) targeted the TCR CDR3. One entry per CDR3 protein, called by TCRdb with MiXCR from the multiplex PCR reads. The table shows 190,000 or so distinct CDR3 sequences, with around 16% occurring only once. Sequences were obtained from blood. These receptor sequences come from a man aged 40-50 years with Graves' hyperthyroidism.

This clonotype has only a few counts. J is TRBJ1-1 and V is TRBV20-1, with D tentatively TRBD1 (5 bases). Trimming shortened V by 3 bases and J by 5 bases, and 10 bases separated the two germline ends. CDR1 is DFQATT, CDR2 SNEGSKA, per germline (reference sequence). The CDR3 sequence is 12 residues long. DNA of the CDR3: TGCAGTGCTAGTCAGTCAGGGACTGAAGCTTTCTTT. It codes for CSASQSGTEAFF.

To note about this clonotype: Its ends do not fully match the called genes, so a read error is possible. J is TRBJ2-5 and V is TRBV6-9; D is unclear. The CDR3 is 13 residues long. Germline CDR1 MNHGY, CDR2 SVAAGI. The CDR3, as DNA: TGTGCCAGCAGTTACAGCTACCCGGAGACCCGGTACTTC. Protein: CASSYSYPETRYF.

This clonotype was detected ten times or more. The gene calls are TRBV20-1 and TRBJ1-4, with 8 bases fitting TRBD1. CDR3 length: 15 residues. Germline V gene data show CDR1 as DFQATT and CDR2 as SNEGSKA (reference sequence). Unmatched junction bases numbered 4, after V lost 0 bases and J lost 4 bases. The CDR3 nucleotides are TGCAGTGCTAGAGATCCGACAGGGGATAATGAAAAACTGTTTTTT. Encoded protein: CSARDPTGDNEKLFF.

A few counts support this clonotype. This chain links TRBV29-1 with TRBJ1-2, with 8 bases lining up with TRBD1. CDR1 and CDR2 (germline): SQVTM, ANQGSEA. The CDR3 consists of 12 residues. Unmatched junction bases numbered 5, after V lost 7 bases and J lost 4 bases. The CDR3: CSAGQGIYGYTF. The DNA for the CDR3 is TGCAGCGCTGGACAGGGAATCTATGGCTACACCTTC.

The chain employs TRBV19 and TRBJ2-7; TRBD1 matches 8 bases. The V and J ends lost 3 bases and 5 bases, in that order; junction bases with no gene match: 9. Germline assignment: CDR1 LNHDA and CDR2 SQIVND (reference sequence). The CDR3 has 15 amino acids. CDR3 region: CASSIGRTGIDEQYF. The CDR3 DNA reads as TGTGCCAGTAGTATCGGTAGGACAGGGATCGACGAGCAGTACTTC.

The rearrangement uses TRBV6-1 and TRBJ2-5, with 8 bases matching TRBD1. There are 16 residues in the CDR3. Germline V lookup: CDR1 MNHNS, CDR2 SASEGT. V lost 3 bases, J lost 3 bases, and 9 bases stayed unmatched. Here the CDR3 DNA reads TGTGCCAGCAGTGACCCCAGGGGGACAGGAAAAGAGACCCAGTACTTC. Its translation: CASSDPRGTGKETQYF.

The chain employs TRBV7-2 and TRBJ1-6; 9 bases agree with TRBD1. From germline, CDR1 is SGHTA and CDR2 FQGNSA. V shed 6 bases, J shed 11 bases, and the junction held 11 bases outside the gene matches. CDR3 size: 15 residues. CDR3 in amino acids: CASSFIGDREPPLHF. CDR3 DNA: TGTGCCAGCAGTTTTATTGGGGACAGGGAACCACCCCTCCACTTT.

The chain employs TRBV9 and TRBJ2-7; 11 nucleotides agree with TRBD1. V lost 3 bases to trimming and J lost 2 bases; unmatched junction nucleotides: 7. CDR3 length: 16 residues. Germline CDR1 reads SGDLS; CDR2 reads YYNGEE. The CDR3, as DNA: TGTGCCAGCAGCGCCTTCGGGGACAGGGGGACCTACGAGCAGTACTTC. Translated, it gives CASSAFGDRGTYEQYF.

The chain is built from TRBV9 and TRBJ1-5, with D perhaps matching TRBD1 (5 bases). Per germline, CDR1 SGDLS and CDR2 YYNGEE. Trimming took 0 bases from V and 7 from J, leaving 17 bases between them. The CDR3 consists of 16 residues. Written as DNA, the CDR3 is TGTGCCAGCAGCGTAGGGGACGTCAGGGTTGGCCAGCCCCAGCATTTT. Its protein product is CASSVGDVRVGQPQHF.

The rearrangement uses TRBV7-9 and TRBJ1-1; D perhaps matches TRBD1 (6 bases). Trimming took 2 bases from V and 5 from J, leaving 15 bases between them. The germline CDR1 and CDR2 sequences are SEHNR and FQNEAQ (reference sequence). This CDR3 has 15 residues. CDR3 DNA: TGTGCCAGCAGCTTAAGGAGTAGGGGGAATACTGAAGCTTTCTTT. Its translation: CASSLRSRGNTEAFF.

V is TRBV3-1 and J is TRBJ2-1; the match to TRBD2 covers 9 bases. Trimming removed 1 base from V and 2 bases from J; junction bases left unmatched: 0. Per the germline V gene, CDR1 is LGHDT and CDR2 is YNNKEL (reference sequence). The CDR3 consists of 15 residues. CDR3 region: CASSQGLAAYNEQFF. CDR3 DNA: TGTGCCAGCAGCCAAGGACTAGCGGCCTACAATGAGCAGTTCTTC.

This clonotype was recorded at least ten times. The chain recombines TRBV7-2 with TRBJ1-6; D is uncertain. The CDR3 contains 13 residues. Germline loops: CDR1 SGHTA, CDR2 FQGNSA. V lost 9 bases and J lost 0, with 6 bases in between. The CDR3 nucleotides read TGTGCCAGTCAAAGCTCCTATAATTCACCCCTCCACTTT. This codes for CASQSSYNSPLHF.

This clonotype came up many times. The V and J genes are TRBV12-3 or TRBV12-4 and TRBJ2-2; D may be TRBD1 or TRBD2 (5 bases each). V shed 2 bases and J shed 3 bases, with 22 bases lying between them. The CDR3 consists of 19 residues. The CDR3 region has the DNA TGTGCCAGCAGTTTAAGTAGGGACCTAGGGGCGTTTTACACCGGGGAGCTGTTTTTT. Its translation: CASSLSRDLGAFYTGELFF.

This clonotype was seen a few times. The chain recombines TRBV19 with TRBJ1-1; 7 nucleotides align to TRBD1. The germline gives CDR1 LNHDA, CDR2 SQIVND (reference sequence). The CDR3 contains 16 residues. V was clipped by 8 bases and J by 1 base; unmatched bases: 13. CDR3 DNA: TGTGCCAGTCGACCATGGGACACAGGGGAGAACACTGAAGCTTTCTTT. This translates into CASRPWDTGENTEAFF.

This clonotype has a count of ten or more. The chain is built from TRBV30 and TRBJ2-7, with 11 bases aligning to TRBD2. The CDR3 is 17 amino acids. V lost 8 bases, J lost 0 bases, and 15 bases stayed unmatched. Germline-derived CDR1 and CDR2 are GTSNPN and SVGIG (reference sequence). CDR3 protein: CAAIAGGLFPSSYEQYF. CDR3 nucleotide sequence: TGTGCCGCAATAGCGGGGGGGCTTTTCCCGAGCTCCTACGAGCAGTACTTC. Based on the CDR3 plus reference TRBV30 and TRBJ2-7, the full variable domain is SQTIHQWPATLVQPVGSPLSLECTVEGTSNPNLYWYRQAAGRGLQLLFYSVGIGQISSEVPQNLSASRPQDRQFILSSKKLLLSDSGFYLCAAIAGGLFPSSYEQYFGPGTRLTVT.

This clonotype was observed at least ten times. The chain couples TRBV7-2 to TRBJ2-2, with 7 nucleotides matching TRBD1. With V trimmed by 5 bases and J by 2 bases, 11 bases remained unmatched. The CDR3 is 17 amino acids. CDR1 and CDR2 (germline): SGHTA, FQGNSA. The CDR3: CASSVRKGALNTGELFF. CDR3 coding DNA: TGTGCCAGCAGCGTTCGCAAGGGGGCCTTAAACACCGGGGAGCTGTTTTTT.

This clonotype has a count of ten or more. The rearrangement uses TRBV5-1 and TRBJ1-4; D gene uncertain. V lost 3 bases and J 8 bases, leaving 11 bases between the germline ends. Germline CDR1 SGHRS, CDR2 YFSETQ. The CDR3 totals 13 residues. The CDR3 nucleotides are TGCGCCAGCAGCTGGGATGTTGGGGAAAAACTGTTTTTT. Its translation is CASSWDVGEKLFF.

The CDR3 region is CASSLAGREQFF. The DNA of the CDR3 is TGTGCCAGCAGCTTAGCGGGCAGGGAGCAGTTCTTC. The chain carries TRBV7-2 and TRBJ2-1; D uncertain. This CDR3 region has 12 residues. Germline lookup yields CDR1 SGHTA and CDR2 FQGNSA. Deletions cut 0 bases from V and 10 bases from J, with 7 bases between.

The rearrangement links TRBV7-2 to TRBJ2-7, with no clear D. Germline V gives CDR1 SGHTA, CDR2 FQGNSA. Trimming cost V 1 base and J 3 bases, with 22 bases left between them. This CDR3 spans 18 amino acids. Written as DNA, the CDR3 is TGTGCCAGCAGCTTAGTTTTATTTCCAGACGATTTAGACTACGAGCAGTACTTC. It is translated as CASSLVLFPDDLDYEQYF.

The chain's CDR3 is CSAQGDSYEQYF. CDR3 DNA sequence: TGCAGTGCCCAGGGGGACTCCTACGAGCAGTACTTC. The chain couples TRBV20-1 to TRBJ2-7, with 7 bases aligning to TRBD1. The ends lost 6 bases at V and 0 bases at J; junction bases unmatched: 2. Germline values: CDR1 DFQATT, CDR2 SNEGSKA (reference sequence). This CDR3 contains 12 residues.